Listed below are T cell receptor beta chains from one sample, sequenced in a study of T cells in Graves' hyperthyroidism and ophthalmopathy. Using its own MiXCR run on the multiplex PCR reads, TCRdb lists one record per CDR3 protein. The table shows fewer than 400,000 distinct CDR3 sequences, with 16% occurring only once. The sample comprised blood. The receptors shown here come from a man aged 25 to 40 with Graves' hyperthyroidism. Both conserved end residues are part of each CDR3. A D gene is named only where the DNA matches it firmly. The size of a clone is reported for some rows only, either as once, few or many, or as a class for expanded clones.

d_gene,abundance,v_gene,j_gene,CDR3aa,CDR3nt
TRBD1,few,TRBV7-9,TRBJ1-2,CASSFGTGPRGYTF,TGTGCCAGCAGCTTTGGGACAGGTCCAAGGGGCTACACCTTC
TRBD2,many,TRBV13,TRBJ2-7,CASSLGLAGAHYEQYF,TGTGCCAGCAGCTTAGGGCTAGCGGGAGCCCACTACGAGCAGTACTTC
-,-,TRBV7-9,TRBJ2-2,CASSLAEAGELFF,TGTGCCAGCAGCTTAGCAGAGGCCGGGGAGCTGTTTTTT
TRBD1,-,TRBV13,TRBJ2-1,CASSFGLGTGWNNEQFF,TGTGCCAGCAGCTTTGGTTTAGGGACAGGGTGGAACAATGAGCAGTTCTTC
-,-,TRBV10-3,TRBJ2-2,CAISGDKTNTGELFF,TGTGCCATCAGTGGGGATAAAACGAACACCGGGGAGCTGTTTTTT
-,-,TRBV29-1,TRBJ2-2,CSVRNTGELFF,TGCAGCGTACGGAACACCGGGGAGCTGTTTTTT
-,many,TRBV11-3,TRBJ2-7,CASSLADKSSYEQYF,TGTGCCAGCAGCTTAGCGGACAAAAGCTCCTACGAGCAGTACTTC
TRBD2,-,TRBV6-1,TRBJ2-1,CAGSVRTSGMAGGSYNEQFF,TGTGCCGGCAGTGTACGGACTAGCGGGATGGCAGGAGGTTCCTACAATGAGCAGTTCTTC
TRBD1,many,TRBV10-2,TRBJ2-1,CASSSTGETEQFF,TGCGCCAGCAGCTCGACAGGGGAGACTGAGCAGTTCTTC
TRBD2,many,TRBV7-9,TRBJ2-1,CASGRASYNEQFF,TGTGCCAGCGGGAGGGCCTCCTACAATGAGCAGTTCTTC
TRBD1,many,TRBV20-1,TRBJ2-7,CSASPYRTGKGSGEQYF,TGCAGTGCTAGCCCGTACCGGACAGGGAAAGGATCGGGCGAGCAGTACTTC
TRBD2,-,TRBV3-1,TRBJ2-2,CASSQDVTSGRELFF,TGTGCCAGCAGCCAAGATGTAACTAGCGGGAGGGAGCTGTTTTTT
TRBD1,-,TRBV27,TRBJ2-7,CASRPTGPGTGAAYEQYF,TGTGCCAGCAGGCCAACAGGTCCCGGGACAGGGGCGGCCTACGAGCAGTACTTC
-,-,TRBV14,TRBJ1-1,CASSPAPLLVAFF,TGTGCCAGCAGCCCAGCCCCTCTCCTGGTAGCTTTCTTT
-,many,TRBV20-1,TRBJ1-1,CSARDGLKAFF,TGCAGTGCTAGGGACGGGCTGAAAGCTTTCTTT
TRBD1,-,TRBV7-9,TRBJ2-7,CASSAAQGQGVSYEQYF,TGTGCCAGCAGCGCCGCTCAAGGACAGGGGGTTTCATACGAGCAGTACTTC
-,many,TRBV7-3,TRBJ2-5,CASSWTPQGTQYF,TGTGCCAGCAGCTGGACCCCCCAAGGGACCCAGTACTTC
-,many,TRBV27,TRBJ1-2,CASKNGPNYGYTF,TGTGCCAGCAAGAATGGGCCCAACTATGGCTACACCTTC
-,few,TRBV2,TRBJ1-2,CASSGTQYGYTF,TGTGCCAGCAGTGGGACCCAATATGGCTACACCTTC
-,few,TRBV19,TRBJ2-7,CASSMDGAGEQYF,TGTGCCAGTAGTATGGACGGCGCTGGCGAGCAGTACTTC
TRBD1,few,TRBV6-1,TRBJ1-2,CASSRQGGYYGYTF,TGTGCCAGCAGTCGACAGGGGGGTTACTATGGCTACACCTTC
TRBD2,-,TRBV5-1,TRBJ2-2,CASSWEVAGVPGELFF,TGCGCCAGCAGCTGGGAAGTAGCGGGAGTCCCCGGGGAGCTGTTTTTT
-,many,TRBV12-5,TRBJ2-7,CASGLVPMKYEQYF,TGTGCTAGTGGTTTGGTACCGATGAAATACGAGCAGTACTTC
TRBD1,many,TRBV5-1,TRBJ2-7,CASSLEDRDYEQYF,TGCGCCAGCAGCTTGGAAGACAGGGACTACGAGCAGTACTTC
-,-,TRBV7-2,TRBJ2-5,CASSLWTNPGQETQYF,TGTGCCAGCAGCTTATGGACTAATCCAGGCCAAGAGACCCAGTACTTC
TRBD2,many,TRBV27,TRBJ2-7,CASSFGGRGSEQYF,TGTGCCAGCAGTTTTGGGGGGAGGGGCTCCGAGCAGTACTTC
TRBD2,many,TRBV24-1,TRBJ2-1,CATSDASGRAHNEQFF,TGTGCCACCAGTGATGCCAGCGGGAGGGCCCACAATGAGCAGTTCTTC
-,many,TRBV11-2,TRBJ1-1,CASSLEADQNLNTEAFF,TGTGCCAGCAGCTTAGAGGCCGATCAGAACCTGAACACTGAAGCTTTCTTT
-,few,TRBV20-1,TRBJ1-2,CSAGESYGYTF,TGCAGTGCTGGAGAGAGCTATGGCTACACCTTC